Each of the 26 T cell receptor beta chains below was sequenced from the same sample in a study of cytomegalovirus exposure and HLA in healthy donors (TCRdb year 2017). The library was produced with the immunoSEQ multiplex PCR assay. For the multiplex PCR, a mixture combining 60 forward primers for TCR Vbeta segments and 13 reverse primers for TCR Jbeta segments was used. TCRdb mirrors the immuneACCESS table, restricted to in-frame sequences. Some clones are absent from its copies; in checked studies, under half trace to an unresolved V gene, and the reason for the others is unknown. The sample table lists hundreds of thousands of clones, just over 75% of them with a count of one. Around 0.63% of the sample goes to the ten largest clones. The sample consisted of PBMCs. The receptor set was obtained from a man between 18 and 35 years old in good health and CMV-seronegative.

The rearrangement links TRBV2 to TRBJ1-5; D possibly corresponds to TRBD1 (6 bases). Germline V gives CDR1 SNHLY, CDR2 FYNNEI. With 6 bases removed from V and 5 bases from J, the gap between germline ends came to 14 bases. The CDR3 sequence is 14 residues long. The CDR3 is CASSSTGRYQPQHF. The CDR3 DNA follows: TGTGCCAGCAGCTCTACAGGGAGATATCAGCCCCAGCATTTT.

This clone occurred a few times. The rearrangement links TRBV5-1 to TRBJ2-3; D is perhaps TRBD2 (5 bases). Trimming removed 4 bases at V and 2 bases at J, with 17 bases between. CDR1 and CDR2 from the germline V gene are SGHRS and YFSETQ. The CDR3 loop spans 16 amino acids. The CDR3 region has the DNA TGCGCCAGCAGCCCTGGGGTAGGACTCACCACAGATACGCAGTATTTT. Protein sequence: CASSPGVGLTTDTQYF.

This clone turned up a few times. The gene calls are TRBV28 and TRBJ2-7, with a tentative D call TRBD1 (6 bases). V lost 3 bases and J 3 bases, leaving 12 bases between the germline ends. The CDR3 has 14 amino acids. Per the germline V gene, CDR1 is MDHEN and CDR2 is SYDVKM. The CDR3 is CASSFSGVGYEQYF. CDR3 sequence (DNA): TGTGCCAGCAGTTTTTCAGGGGTGGGCTACGAGCAGTACTTC. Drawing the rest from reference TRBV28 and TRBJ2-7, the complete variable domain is DVKVTQSSRYLVKRTGEKVFLECVQDMDHENMFWYRQDPGLGLRLIYFSYDVKMKEKGDIPEGYSVSREKKERFSLILESASTNQTSMYLCASSFSGVGYEQYFGPGTRLTVT.

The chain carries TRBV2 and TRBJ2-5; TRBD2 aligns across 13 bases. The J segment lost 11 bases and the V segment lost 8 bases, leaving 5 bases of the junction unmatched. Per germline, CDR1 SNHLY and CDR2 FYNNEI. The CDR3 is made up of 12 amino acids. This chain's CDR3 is CASAGTSGKQYF. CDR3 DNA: TGTGCCAGCGCCGGGACTAGCGGGAAACAGTACTTC. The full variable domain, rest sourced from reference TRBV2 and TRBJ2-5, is EPEVTQTPSHQVTQMGQEVILRCVPISNHLYFYWYRQILGQKVEFLVSFYNNEISEKSEIFDDQFSVERPDGSNFTLKIRSTKLEDSAMYFCASAGTSGKQYFGPGTRLLVL.

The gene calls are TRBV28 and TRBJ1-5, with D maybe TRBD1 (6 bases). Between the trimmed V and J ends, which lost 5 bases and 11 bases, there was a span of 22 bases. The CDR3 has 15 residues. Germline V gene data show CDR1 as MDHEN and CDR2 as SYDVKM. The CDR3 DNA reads TGTGCCAGCAGTCTCGGACAGTACCTTATTAGGTCCCAGCATTTT. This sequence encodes CASSLGQYLIRSQHF.

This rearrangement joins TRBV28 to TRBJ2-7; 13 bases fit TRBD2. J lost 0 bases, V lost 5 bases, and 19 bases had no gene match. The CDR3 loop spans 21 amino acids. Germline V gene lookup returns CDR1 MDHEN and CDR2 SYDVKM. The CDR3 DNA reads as TGTGCCAGCAGTGTAGGCTTATGGGGACTAGCGGGACAAACTAGCTCCTACGAGCAGTACTTC. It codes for CASSVGLWGLAGQTSSYEQYF.

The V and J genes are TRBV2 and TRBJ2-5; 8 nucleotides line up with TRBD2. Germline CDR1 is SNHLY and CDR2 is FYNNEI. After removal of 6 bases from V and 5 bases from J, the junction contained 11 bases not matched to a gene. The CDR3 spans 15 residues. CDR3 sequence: CASSPRAGGDETQYF. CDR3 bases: TGTGCCAGCAGCCCCAGGGCGGGAGGAGATGAGACCCAGTACTTC.

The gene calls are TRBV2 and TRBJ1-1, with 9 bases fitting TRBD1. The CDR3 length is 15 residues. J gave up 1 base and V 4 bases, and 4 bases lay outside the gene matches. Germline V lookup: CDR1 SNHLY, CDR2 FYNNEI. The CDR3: CASSGGQGENTEAFF. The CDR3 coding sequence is TGTGCCAGCAGTGGGGGACAGGGCGAGAACACTGAAGCTTTCTTT. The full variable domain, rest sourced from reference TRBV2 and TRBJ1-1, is EPEVTQTPSHQVTQMGQEVILRCVPISNHLYFYWYRQILGQKVEFLVSFYNNEISEKSEIFDDQFSVERPDGSNFTLKIRSTKLEDSAMYFCASSGGQGENTEAFFGQGTRLTVV.

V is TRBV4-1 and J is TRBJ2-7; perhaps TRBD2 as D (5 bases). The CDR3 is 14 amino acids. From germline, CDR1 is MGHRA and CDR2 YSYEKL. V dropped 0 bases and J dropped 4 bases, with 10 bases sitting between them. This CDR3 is CASSQEARDYEQYF. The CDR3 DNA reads TGCGCCAGCAGCCAAGAGGCACGGGATTACGAGCAGTACTTC.

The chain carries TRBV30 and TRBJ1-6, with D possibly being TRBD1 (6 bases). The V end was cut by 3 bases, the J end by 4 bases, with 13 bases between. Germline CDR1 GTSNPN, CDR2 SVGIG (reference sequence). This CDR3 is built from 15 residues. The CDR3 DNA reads TGTGCCTGGAGAACTCAGGGGATTTATAATTCACCCCTCCACTTT. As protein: CAWRTQGIYNSPLHF.

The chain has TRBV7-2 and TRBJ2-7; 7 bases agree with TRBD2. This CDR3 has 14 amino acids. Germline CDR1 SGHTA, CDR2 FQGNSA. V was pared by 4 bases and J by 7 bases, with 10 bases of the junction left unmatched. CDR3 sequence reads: CASSSGTGGIEQYF. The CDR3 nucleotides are TGTGCCAGCAGCTCCGGGACCGGGGGGATAGAGCAGTACTTC.

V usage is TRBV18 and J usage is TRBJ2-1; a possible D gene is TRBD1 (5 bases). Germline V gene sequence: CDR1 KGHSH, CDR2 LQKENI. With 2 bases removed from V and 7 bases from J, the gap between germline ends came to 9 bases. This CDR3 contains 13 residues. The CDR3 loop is CASSPSRDNEQFF. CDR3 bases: TGTGCCAGCTCACCATCCAGGGATAATGAGCAGTTCTTC.

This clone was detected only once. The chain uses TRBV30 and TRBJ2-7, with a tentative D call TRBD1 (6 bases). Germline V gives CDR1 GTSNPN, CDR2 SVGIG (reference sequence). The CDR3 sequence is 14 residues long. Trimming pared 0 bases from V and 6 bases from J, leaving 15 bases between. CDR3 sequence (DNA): TGTGCCTGGAGTGTAGTAGGGGGAAGAAGCGAGCAGTACTTC. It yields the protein CAWSVVGGRSEQYF.

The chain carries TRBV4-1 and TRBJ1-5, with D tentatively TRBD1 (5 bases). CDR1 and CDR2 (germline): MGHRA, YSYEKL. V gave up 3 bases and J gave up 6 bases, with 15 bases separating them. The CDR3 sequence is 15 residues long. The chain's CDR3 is CASSQEGAMVQPQHF. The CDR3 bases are TGCGCCAGCAGCCAGGAAGGGGCGATGGTTCAGCCCCAGCATTTT.

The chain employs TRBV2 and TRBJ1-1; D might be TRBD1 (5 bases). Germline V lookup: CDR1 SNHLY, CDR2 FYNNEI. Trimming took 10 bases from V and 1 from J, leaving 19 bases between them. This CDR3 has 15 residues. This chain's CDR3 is CAKKKTAYENTEAFF. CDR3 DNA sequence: TGTGCCAAGAAGAAGACAGCATACGAGAACACTGAAGCTTTCTTT.

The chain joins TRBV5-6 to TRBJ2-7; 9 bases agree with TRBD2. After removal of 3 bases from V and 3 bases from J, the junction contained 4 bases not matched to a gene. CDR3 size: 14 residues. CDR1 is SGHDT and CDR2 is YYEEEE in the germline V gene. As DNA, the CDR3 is TGTGCCAGCAGCTCGGGACTAGCTAACTACGAGCAGTACTTC. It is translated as CASSSGLANYEQYF. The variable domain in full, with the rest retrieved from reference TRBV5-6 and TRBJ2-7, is DAGVTQSPTHLIKTRGQQVTLRCSPKSGHDTVSWYQQALGQGPQFIFQYYEEEERQRGNFPDRFSGHQFPNYSSELNVNALLLGDSALYLCASSSGLANYEQYFGPGTRLTVT.

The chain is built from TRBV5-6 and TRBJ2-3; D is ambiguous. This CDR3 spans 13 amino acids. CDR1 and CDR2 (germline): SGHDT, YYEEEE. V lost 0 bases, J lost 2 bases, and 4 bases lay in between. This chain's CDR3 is CASSLVYTDTQYF. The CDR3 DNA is TGTGCCAGCAGCTTGGTTTACACAGATACGCAGTATTTT.

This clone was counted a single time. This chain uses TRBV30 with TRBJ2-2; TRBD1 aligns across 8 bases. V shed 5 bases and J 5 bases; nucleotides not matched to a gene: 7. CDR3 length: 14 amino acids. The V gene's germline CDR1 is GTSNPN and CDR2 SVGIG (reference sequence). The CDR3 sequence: CAWWTGLGTGELFF. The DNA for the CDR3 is TGTGCCTGGTGGACAGGGCTGGGGACCGGGGAGCTGTTTTTT.

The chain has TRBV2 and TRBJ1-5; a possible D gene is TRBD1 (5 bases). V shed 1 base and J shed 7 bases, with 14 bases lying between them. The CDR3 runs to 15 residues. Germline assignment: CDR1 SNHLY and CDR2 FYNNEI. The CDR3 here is CASSEEGPGGQPQHF. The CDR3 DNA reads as TGTGCCAGCAGTGAAGAGGGGCCGGGTGGACAGCCCCAGCATTTT.

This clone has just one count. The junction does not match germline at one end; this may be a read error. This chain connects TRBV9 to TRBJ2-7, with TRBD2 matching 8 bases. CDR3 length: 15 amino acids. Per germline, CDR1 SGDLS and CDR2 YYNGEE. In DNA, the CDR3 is TGTGTCAGCAGCGGGGGCAGCCCAGATCCCTACGAGCAGTACTTC. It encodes CVSSGGSPDPYEQYF. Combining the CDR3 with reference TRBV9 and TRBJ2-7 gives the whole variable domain DSGVTQTPKHLITATGQRVTLRCSPRSGDLSVYWYQQSLDQGLQFLIQYYNGEERAKGNILERFSAQQFPDLHSELNLSSLELGDSALYFCVSSGGSPDPYEQYFGPGTRLTVT.

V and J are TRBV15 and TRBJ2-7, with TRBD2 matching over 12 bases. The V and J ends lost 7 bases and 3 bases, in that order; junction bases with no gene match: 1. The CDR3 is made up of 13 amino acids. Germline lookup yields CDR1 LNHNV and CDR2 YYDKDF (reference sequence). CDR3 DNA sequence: TGTGCCACCAAACTAGCGGGAGGCTACGAGCAGTACTTC. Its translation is CATKLAGGYEQYF.

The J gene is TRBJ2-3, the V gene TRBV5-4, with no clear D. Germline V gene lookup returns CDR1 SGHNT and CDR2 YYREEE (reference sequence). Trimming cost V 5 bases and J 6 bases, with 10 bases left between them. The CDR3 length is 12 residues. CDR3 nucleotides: TGTGCCAGCAGGAACTTGGGCGATACGCAGTATTTT. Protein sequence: CASRNLGDTQYF.

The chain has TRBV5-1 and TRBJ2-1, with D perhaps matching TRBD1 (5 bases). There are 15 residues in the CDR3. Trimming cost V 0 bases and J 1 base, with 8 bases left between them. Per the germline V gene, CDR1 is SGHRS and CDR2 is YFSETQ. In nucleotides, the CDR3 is TGCGCCAGCAGCTTGGCCCAGGGTTCCTACAATGAGCAGTTCTTC. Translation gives CASSLAQGSYNEQFF.

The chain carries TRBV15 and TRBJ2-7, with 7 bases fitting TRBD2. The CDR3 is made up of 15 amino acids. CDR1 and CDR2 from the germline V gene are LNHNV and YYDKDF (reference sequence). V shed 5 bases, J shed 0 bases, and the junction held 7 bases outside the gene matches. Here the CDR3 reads CATSARGVGSYEQYF. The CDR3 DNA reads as TGTGCCACCAGCGCTCGGGGGGTGGGCTCCTACGAGCAGTACTTC.

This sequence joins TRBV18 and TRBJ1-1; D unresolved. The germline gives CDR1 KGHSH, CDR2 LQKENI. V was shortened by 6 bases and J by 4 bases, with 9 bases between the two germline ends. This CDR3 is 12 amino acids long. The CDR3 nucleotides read TGTGCCAGCTCCGCGGGCCCCACTGAAGCTTTCTTT. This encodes CASSAGPTEAFF.

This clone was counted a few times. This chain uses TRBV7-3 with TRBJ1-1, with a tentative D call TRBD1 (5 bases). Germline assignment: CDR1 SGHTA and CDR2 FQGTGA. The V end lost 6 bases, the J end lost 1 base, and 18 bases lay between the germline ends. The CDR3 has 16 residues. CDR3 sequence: CASRSNPQGANTEAFF. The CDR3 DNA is TGTGCCAGCAGGTCAAACCCCCAGGGTGCGAACACTGAAGCTTTCTTT.